These 2 T cell receptor beta chains came from one sample sequenced in a study of T cell responses to AZD1222 COVID-19 vaccine. Clones were read by immunoSEQ multiplex PCR, and TCRdb kept only the in-frame ones, dropping some. The sample shows 90,000 to 150,000 clones, roughly 89% of them seen only once. This material consisted of peripheral blood, taken on day 0 of AZD1222 vaccination. These receptors were obtained from an adult in good health.

The chain has TRBV19 and TRBJ2-7; D may be TRBD2 (5 bases). The germline V gene has CDR1 LNHDA and CDR2 SQIVND (reference sequence). The ends were cut back, 6 bases at V and 5 bases at J, with 20 bases in the middle. The CDR3 is 15 residues long. The DNA of the CDR3 is TGTGCCAGTAGGAGAGGAGGACGGTCTAGTAACGAGCAGTACTTC. This sequence encodes CASRRGGRSSNEQYF.

The rearrangement uses TRBV19 and TRBJ2-5; the D is unclear. Germline V lookup: CDR1 LNHDA, CDR2 SQIVND (reference sequence). V lost 3 bases and J 2 bases, leaving 13 bases between the germline ends. This CDR3 is 15 amino acids long. CDR3 sequence (DNA): TGTGCCAGTAGTATTAAGTTGGTCGTACAAGAGACCCAGTACTTC. Its translation is CASSIKLVVQETQYF. The complete variable domain, with remaining parts taken from reference TRBV19 and TRBJ2-5, reads DGGITQSPKYLFRKEGQNVTLSCEQNLNHDAMYWYRQDPGQGLRLIYYSQIVNDFQKGDIAEGYSVSREKKESFPLTVTSAQKNPTAFYLCASSIKLVVQETQYFGPGTRLLVL.